The clone carrying this T cell receptor (beta chain) was detected ten times or more. What it recognizes is unknown. These data belong to a study of T cell clonality in common variable immunodeficiency. The data were produced by immunoSEQ multiplex PCR, yet TCRdb's version contains in-frame clones alone and is incomplete. The sample has 15,000 to 20,000 clones, none seen only once. Each donor provided about 5 to 9 ml of heparinized whole blood. Overall study results and limits: Compared with healthy controls, CVID subjects showed increased TCRbeta clonality, mostly in about a third. Fewer deletions and N-nucleotide insertions were reportedly seen in common variable immunodeficiency TCR beta sequences.

Sequenced input: peripheral blood mononuclear cells. This TCR was recovered from a human donor with common variable immunodeficiency.

The covered CDR3 bases are TGTGCCAGTAGTATAGGCCCAGGGACCGGGGGACAAAACATT. Translating gives CASSIGPGTGGQNI. The full CDR3 protein reads CASSIGPGTGGQNIQYF. J is TRBJ2-4 and V is TRBV19; the D gene is possibly TRBD2 (6 bases). Sequencing ends 3 residues short of the CDR3 end; the germline J gene provides the rest. The germline gives CDR1 LNHDA, CDR2 SQIVND (reference sequence). The length of the CDR3 is 17 residues. V was trimmed by 1 base and J by 5 bases, leaving 18 bases between them.